The source of this T cell receptor beta chain is a study of cytomegalovirus exposure and HLA in healthy donors. On this clone itself: As yet, its antigen is unknown.

Every donor was a healthy person donating bone marrow. At the time of sampling, donors were nominally healthy, though unrecorded immune exposures were likely. PCR primers comprised 60 Vbeta and 13 Jbeta primers. Clones were read by immunoSEQ multiplex PCR, and TCRdb kept only the in-frame ones, dropping some. The table includes some 70,000 clones, 65% to 70% detected once. V was cut by 5 bases and J by 9 bases, with 17 bases left in between. Germline values: CDR1 MNHEY, CDR2 SVGAGI. This CDR3 comprises 14 residues. Study-wide results and limits: Rates of TCR association differed by HLA locus in a later analysis, with DRB1 highest and HLA-C lowest.

This TCR came from a male donor in good health and CMV-seropositive. V gene TRBV6-5 combines with J gene TRBJ2-1; maybe TRBD1 (6 bases). The sample comprised PBMCs. The CDR3 coding sequence is TGTGCCAGCAGTAAACCAGGGGTAAGGGGTGAGCAGTTCTTC. Translation: CASSKPGVRGEQFF.